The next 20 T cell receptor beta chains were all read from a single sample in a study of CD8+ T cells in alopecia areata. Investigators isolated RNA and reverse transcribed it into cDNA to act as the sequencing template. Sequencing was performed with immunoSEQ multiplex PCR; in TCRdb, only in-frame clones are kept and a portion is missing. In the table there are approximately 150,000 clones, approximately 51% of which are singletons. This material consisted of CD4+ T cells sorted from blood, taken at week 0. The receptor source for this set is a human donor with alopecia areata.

The CDR3, as DNA: TGTGCCAGCAGCTTAGCGGGTGTAGGAACTGAAGCTTTCTTT. It translates to CASSLAGVGTEAFF. The V and J genes are TRBV7-9 and TRBJ1-1; no clear D. Trimming left V 0 bases short and J 5 bases short, with 10 bases between. This CDR3 contains 14 residues. Germline CDR1 reads SEHNR; CDR2 reads FQNEAQ (reference sequence).

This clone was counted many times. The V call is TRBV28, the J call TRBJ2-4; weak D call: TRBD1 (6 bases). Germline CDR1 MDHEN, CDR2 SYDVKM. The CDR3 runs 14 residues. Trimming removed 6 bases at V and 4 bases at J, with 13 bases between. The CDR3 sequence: CASSPTGQKNIQYF. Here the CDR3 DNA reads TGTGCCAGCAGCCCGACCGGACAGAAAAACATTCAGTACTTC. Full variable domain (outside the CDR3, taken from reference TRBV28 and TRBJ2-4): DVKVTQSSRYLVKRTGEKVFLECVQDMDHENMFWYRQDPGLGLRLIYFSYDVKMKEKGDIPEGYSVSREKKERFSLILESASTNQTSMYLCASSPTGQKNIQYFGAGTRLSVL.

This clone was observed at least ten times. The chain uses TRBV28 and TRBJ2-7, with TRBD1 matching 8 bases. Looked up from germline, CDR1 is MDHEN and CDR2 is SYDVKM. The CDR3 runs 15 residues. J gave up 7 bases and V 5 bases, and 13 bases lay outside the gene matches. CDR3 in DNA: TGTGCCAGCAGTCAACCGGACAGGGTAAAAGGGGAGCAGTACTTC. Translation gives CASSQPDRVKGEQYF.

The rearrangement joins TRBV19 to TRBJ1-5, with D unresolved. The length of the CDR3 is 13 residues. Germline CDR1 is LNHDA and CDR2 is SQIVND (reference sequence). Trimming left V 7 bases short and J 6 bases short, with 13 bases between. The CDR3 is CASTTTRSQPQHF. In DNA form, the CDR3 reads TGTGCCAGTACCACAACGCGCAGTCAGCCCCAGCATTTT.

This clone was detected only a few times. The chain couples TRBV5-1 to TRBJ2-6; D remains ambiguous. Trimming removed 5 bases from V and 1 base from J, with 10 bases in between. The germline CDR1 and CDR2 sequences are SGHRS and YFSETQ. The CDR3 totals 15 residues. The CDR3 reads CASRDARSGANVLTF. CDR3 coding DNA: TGCGCCAGCAGAGATGCCCGATCTGGGGCCAACGTCCTGACTTTC. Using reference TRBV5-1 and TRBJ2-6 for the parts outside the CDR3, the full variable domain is KAGVTQTPRYLIKTRGQQVTLSCSPISGHRSVSWYQQTPGQGLQFLFEYFSETQRNKGNFPGRFSGRQFSNSRSEMNVSTLELGDSALYLCASRDARSGANVLTFGAGSRLTVL.

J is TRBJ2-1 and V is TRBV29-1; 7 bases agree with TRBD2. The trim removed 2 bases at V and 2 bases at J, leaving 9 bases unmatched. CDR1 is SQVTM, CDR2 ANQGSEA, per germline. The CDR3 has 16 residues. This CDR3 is CSVESGIAGPYNEQFF. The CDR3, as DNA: TGCAGCGTTGAATCCGGTATAGCGGGTCCCTACAATGAGCAGTTCTTC.

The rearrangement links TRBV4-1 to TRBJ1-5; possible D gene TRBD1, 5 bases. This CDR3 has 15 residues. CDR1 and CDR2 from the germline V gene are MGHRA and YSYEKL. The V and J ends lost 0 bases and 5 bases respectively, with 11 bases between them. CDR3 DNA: TGCGCCAGCAGCCAAGATCATAGGGGTTATCAGCCCCAGCATTTT. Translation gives CASSQDHRGYQPQHF.

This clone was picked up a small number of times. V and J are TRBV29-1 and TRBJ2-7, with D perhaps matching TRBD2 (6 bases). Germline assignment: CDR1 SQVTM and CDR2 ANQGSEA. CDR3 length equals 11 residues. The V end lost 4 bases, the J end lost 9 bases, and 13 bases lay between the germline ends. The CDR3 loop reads CSVVSGVWQYF. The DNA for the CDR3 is TGCAGCGTTGTATCGGGGGTTTGGCAGTACTTC.

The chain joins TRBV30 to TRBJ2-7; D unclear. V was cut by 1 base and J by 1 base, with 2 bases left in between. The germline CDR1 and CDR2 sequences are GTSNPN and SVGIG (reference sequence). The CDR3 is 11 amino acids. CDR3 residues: CAWSESYEQYF. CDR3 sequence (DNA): TGTGCCTGGAGTGAATCCTACGAGCAGTACTTC.

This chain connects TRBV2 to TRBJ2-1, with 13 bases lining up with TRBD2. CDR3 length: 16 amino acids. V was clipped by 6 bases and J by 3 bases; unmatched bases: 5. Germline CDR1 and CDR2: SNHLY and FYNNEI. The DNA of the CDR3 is TGTGCCAGCAGGCAGGGACTAGCGGGGCACTACAATGAGCAGTTCTTC. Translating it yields CASRQGLAGHYNEQFF.

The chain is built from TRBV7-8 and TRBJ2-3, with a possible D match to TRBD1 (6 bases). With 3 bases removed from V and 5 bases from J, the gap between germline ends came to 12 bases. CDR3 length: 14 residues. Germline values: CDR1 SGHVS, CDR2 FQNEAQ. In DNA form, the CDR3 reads TGTGCCAGCAGCTTGGCGATGACAGGAGATACGCAGTATTTT. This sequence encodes CASSLAMTGDTQYF.

CDR3 residues: CSAAPRAGVGNEQFF. In DNA form, the CDR3 reads TGCAGCGCGGCCCCACGGGCGGGAGTAGGAAATGAGCAGTTCTTC. The chain links TRBV29-1 to TRBJ2-1; 7 bases fit TRBD2. The length of the CDR3 is 15 residues. V gave up 7 bases and J gave up 7 bases; unmatched junction bases: 16. The germline V gene encodes CDR1 SQVTM and CDR2 ANQGSEA.

The CDR3 coding sequence is TGTGCCAGCAGTTTAGCCGGGACAGGGGTTCGGCATGAGCAGTTCTTC. Translation: CASSLAGTGVRHEQFF. This sequence joins TRBV27 and TRBJ2-1, with 10 bases lining up with TRBD1. The V gene end was trimmed by 2 bases and the J gene end by 8 bases; junction bases not matched to a gene: 9. CDR1 MNHEY and CDR2 SMNVEV come from the germline V gene (reference sequence). The CDR3 runs to 16 residues.

CDR3 DNA sequence: TGCGCCAGCAGCACGGGTTTCGGGGAGCGCGAGCAGTACTTC. Translating it yields CASSTGFGEREQYF. The genes are TRBV5-1 and TRBJ2-7; D may be TRBD2 (5 bases). This CDR3 has 14 residues. CDR1 is SGHRS, CDR2 YFSETQ, per germline. V was clipped by 4 bases and J by 6 bases, with 17 bases between them.

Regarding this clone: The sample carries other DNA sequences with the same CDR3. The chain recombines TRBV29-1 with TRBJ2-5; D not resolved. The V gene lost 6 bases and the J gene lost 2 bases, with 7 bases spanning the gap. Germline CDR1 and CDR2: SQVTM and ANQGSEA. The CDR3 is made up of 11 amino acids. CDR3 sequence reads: CSVGFQETQYF. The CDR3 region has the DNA TGCAGCGTGGGTTTTCAAGAGACCCAGTACTTC.

In nucleotides, the CDR3 is TGTGCCAGCAGCAAAGGCAGGGGCATACAGCCCCAGCATTTT. It codes for CASSKGRGIQPQHF. The chain recombines TRBV7-8 with TRBJ1-5; a weak D match, TRBD1 (6 bases). The V gene lost 5 bases and the J gene lost 7 bases, with 15 bases spanning the gap. CDR3 length: 14 amino acids. Germline-derived CDR1 and CDR2 are SGHVS and FQNEAQ.

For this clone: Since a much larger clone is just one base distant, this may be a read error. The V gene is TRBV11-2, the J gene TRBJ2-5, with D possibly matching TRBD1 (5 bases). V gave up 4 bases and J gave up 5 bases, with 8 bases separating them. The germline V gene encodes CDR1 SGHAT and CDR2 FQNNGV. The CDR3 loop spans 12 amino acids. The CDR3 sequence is CASSSGLETQYF. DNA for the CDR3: TGTGCCAGCAGCTCAGGGTTGGAGACCCAGTACTTC.

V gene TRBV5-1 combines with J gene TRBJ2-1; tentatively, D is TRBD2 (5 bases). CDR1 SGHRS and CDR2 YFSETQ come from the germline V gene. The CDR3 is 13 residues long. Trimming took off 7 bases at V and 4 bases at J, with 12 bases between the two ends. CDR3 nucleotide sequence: TGCGCCAGCCCAAGCGGTTCTTACAATGAGCAGTTCTTC. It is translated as CASPSGSYNEQFF.

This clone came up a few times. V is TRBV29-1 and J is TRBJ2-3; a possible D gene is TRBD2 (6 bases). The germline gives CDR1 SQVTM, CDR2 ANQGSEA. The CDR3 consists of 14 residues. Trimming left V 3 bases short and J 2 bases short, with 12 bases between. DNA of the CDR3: TGCAGCGTTGACCGGCGGGGTCCCACAGATACGCAGTATTTT. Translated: CSVDRRGPTDTQYF.

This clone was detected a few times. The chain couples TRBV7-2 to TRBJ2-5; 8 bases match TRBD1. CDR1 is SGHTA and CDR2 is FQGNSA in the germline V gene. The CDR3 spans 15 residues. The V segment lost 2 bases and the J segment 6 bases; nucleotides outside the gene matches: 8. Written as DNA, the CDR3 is TGTGCCAGCAGCTTAACCGGACAGGGAAGACAGACCCAGTACTTC. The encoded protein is CASSLTGQGRQTQYF.